These 15 T cell receptor beta chains were all obtained from the same sample, sequenced in a study of blood T cell repertoires in COVID-19. The assay was immunoSEQ multiplex PCR, and TCRdb's table has in-frame clones only and misses some. Found here are 95,000 to 120,000 clones, roughly 80% of them singletons; the top ten hold around 1.5%. The sample comprised peripheral blood. These TCRs come from a man over 45 with acute or convalescent COVID-19.

In this sample, this clone turned up once. The chain recombines TRBV27 with TRBJ1-5, with 7 bases identical to TRBD1. Losses at the gene ends were 3 bases for V and 4 bases for J; bases not matched to a gene: 6. The CDR3 runs 15 residues. Germline assignment: CDR1 MNHEY and CDR2 SMNVEV (reference sequence). CDR3 sequence: CASSFSAQGNQPQHF. CDR3 in DNA: TGTGCCAGCAGTTTCTCTGCACAGGGGAATCAGCCCCAGCATTTT.

V and J are TRBV4-1 and TRBJ2-7; 8 positions match TRBD1. V lost 1 base and J lost 3; bases outside the gene matches: 5. The CDR3 runs 15 residues. The V gene's germline CDR1 is MGHRA and CDR2 YSYEKL. The CDR3 nucleotides read TGCGCCAGCAGCCAAGGACAGGGGAGTTACTACGAGCAGTACTTC. This gives the protein CASSQGQGSYYEQYF.

This clone was seen a single time. V and J are TRBV6-5 and TRBJ1-1; TRBD1 might be the D (6 bases). Trimming removed 4 bases from V and 7 bases from J, with 16 bases in between. The CDR3 runs 14 residues. Looked up from germline, CDR1 is MNHEY and CDR2 is SVGAGI. Written as DNA, the CDR3 is TGTGCCAGCAGTTCCCAACAGGGAATTAATGAAGCTTTCTTT. It specifies CASSSQQGINEAFF.

The chain uses TRBV5-1 and TRBJ1-1; 8 nucleotides line up with TRBD1. The J segment lost 3 bases and the V segment lost 3 bases, leaving 1 base of the junction unmatched. Looked up from germline, CDR1 is SGHRS and CDR2 is YFSETQ. The CDR3 extends over 13 amino acids. The CDR3 protein is CASSSRGHTEAFF. The CDR3 bases are TGCGCCAGCAGCTCCAGGGGGCACACTGAAGCTTTCTTT.

J is TRBJ1-2 and V is TRBV7-9; D gene uncertain. This CDR3 contains 15 residues. The germline CDR1 and CDR2 sequences are SEHNR and FQNEAQ (reference sequence). The germline V and J ends were trimmed by 5 bases and 5 bases, with 18 bases remaining between them. CDR3: CASSQTPSEVYGYTF. In nucleotides, the CDR3 is TGTGCCAGCAGCCAAACCCCATCGGAGGTATATGGCTACACCTTC.

V usage is TRBV2 and J usage is TRBJ1-1, with 9 bases identical to TRBD1. V trimming: 7 bases; J trimming: 7 bases; junction bases outside the gene matches: 10. Germline lookup yields CDR1 SNHLY and CDR2 FYNNEI. This CDR3 is 14 amino acids long. The chain's CDR3 is CASIDITGGHEAFF. The CDR3 DNA reads TGTGCCAGCATTGACATTACAGGGGGCCATGAAGCTTTCTTT.

CDR3 nucleotides: TGTGCCAGCAGCTTGAGGTGGCAGGTCGGTGGCTACACCTTC. It specifies CASSLRWQVGGYTF. This sequence joins TRBV5-6 and TRBJ1-2; D uncertain. Germline V CDR1 and CDR2: SGHDT, YYEEEE. This CDR3 spans 14 amino acids. V was trimmed by 1 base and J by 7 bases, leaving 14 bases between them.

V usage is TRBV19 and J usage is TRBJ2-2, with 7 bases matching TRBD1. The CDR3 extends over 14 amino acids. CDR1 and CDR2 from the germline V gene are LNHDA and SQIVND (reference sequence). Trimming removed 6 bases from V and 3 bases from J; junction bases left unmatched: 4. The CDR3 loop is CASRGQADTGELFF. CDR3 in DNA: TGTGCCAGTAGAGGACAGGCTGACACCGGGGAGCTGTTTTTT.

The genes are TRBV29-1 and TRBJ1-5; tentative D call: TRBD1 (5 bases). Trimming stripped 6 bases from V and 6 bases from J, with 15 bases between. Germline V gene sequence: CDR1 SQVTM, CDR2 ANQGSEA. This CDR3 comprises 13 residues. For the CDR3, the DNA is TGCAGCGTCGGCGGGGGAGTTGGTCAGCCCCAGCATTTT. It encodes CSVGGGVGQPQHF.

This sequence joins TRBV30 and TRBJ1-1, with unresolved D. The V gene lost 4 bases and the J gene lost 7 bases, with 16 bases spanning the gap. The CDR3 loop spans 13 amino acids. Looked up from germline, CDR1 is GTSNPN and CDR2 is SVGIG (reference sequence). Written as DNA, the CDR3 is TGTGCCTGGACTTTCCCGACGAGGTATGAAGCTTTCTTT. Translating gives CAWTFPTRYEAFF.

V gene TRBV29-1 combines with J gene TRBJ1-2; D not certain. V was trimmed by 3 bases and J by 0 bases, leaving 11 bases between them. Germline assignment: CDR1 SQVTM and CDR2 ANQGSEA. This CDR3 is 14 amino acids long. The CDR3 DNA follows: TGCAGCGTTGATAACTGGTTGGCTAACTATGGCTACACCTTC. It codes for CSVDNWLANYGYTF.

This clone was detected only a few times. The chain combines TRBV28 with TRBJ1-6; 7 positions agree with TRBD1. Germline assignment: CDR1 MDHEN and CDR2 SYDVKM. The V segment lost 4 bases and the J segment 10 bases; nucleotides outside the gene matches: 7. CDR3 length equals 14 residues. CDR3 amino acids: CASSSTGLESPLHF. For the CDR3, the DNA is TGTGCCAGCAGTTCGACAGGGTTGGAGTCACCCCTCCACTTT. Full variable domain (outside the CDR3, taken from reference TRBV28 and TRBJ1-6): DVKVTQSSRYLVKRTGEKVFLECVQDMDHENMFWYRQDPGLGLRLIYFSYDVKMKEKGDIPEGYSVSREKKERFSLILESASTNQTSMYLCASSSTGLESPLHFGNGTRLTVT.

The chain recombines TRBV6-6 with TRBJ1-6; the D is unclear. CDR3 size: 15 residues. Trimming shortened V by 1 base and J by 7 bases, and 11 bases separated the two germline ends. The germline V gene has CDR1 MNHNY and CDR2 SVGAGI (reference sequence). This CDR3 reads CASSYFTGDNSPLHF. The CDR3 coding sequence is TGTGCCAGCAGTTACTTTACGGGTGACAATTCACCCCTCCACTTT.

This rearrangement joins TRBV12-3 or TRBV12-4 to TRBJ1-2; 8 nucleotides match TRBD1. CDR3 length: 13 residues. V trimming: 5 bases; J trimming: 4 bases; junction bases outside the gene matches: 3. The CDR3 is CASSPGQGYGYTF. The CDR3 DNA sequence: TGTGCCAGCAGTCCCGGACAGGGCTATGGCTACACCTTC.

This clone has a handful of counts. The chain has TRBV6-5 and TRBJ1-1, with a weak D call TRBD1 (6 bases). The V gene's germline CDR1 is MNHEY and CDR2 SVGAGI. The CDR3 covers 14 residues. Between the trimmed V and J ends, which lost 5 bases and 6 bases, there was a span of 16 bases. The CDR3 loop reads CASSPLGGRAEAFF. CDR3 in DNA: TGTGCCAGCAGTCCCCTGGGGGGGCGGGCTGAAGCTTTCTTT.